This TCR beta chain originates from a study of neurological immune-mediated disorders. Findings of the study overall: HTLV-1-associated myelopathy led in TCR clonal expansion, while multiple sclerosis ranked lowest, below healthy controls.

This clonotype was recorded many times. Its antigen is currently unknown. V was pared by 5 bases and J by 14 bases, with 13 bases between. This CDR3 region has 12 residues. Time point reported: longitudinal time-point 3. cDNA synthesis was performed by 5'RACE with 10-nucleotide random UMIs. Every sequencing run produced over 160 million TCR-beta sequences that came from 15-18 subjects. Using its own MiXCR run on the 5' RACE reads, TCRdb lists one record per CDR3 protein. This table holds about 50,000 distinct CDR3 sequences, 8% to 9% found once. The TCR comes from a woman in her 40s in good health. V usage is TRBV12-3 or TRBV12-4 and J usage is TRBJ1-6, with D unresolved. The sequenced material came from PBMCs. The CDR3: CASSLWPPTLHF. The CDR3 DNA follows: TGTGCCAGCAGTCTTTGGCCCCCCACCCTCCACTTT.